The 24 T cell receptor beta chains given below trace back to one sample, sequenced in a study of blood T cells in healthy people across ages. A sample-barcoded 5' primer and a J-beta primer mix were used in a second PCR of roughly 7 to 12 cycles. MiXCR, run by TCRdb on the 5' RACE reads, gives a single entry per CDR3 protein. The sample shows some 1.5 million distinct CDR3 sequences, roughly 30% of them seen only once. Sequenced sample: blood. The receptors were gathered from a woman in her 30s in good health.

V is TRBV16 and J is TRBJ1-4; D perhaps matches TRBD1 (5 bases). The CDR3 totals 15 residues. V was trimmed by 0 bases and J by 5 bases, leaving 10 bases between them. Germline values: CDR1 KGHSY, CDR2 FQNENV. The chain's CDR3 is CASSQSSRTNEKLFF. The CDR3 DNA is TGTGCCAGCAGCCAATCTAGCAGGACAAATGAAAAACTGTTTTTT.

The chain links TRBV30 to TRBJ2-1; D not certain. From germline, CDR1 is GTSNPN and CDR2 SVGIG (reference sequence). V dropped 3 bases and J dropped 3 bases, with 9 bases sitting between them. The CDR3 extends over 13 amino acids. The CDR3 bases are TGTGCCTGGAGCCGGACGTTCTACAATGAGCAGTTCTTC. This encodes CAWSRTFYNEQFF.

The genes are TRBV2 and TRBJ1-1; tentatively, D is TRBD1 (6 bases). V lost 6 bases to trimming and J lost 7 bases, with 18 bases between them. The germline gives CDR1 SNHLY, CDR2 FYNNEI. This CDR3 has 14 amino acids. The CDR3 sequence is CASSGFGGPNEAFF. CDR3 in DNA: TGTGCCAGCAGCGGGTTTGGGGGGCCAAATGAAGCTTTCTTT. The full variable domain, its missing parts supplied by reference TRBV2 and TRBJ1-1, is EPEVTQTPSHQVTQMGQEVILRCVPISNHLYFYWYRQILGQKVEFLVSFYNNEISEKSEIFDDQFSVERPDGSNFTLKIRSTKLEDSAMYFCASSGFGGPNEAFFGQGTRLTVV.

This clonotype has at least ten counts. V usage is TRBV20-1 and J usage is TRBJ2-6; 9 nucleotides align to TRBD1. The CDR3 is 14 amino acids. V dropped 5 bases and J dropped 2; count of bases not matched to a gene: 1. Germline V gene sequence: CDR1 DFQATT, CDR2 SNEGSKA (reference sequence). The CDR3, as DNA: TGCAGTGCTGGGGACAGGGCTGGGGCCAACGTCCTGACTTTC. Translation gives CSAGDRAGANVLTF.

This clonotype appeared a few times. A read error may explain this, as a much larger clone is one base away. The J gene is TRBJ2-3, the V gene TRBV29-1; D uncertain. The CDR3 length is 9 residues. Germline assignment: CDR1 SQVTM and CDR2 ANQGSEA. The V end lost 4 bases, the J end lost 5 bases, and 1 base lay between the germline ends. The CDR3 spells CSVVDTQYF. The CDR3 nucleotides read TGCAGCGTTGTAGATACGCAGTATTTT.

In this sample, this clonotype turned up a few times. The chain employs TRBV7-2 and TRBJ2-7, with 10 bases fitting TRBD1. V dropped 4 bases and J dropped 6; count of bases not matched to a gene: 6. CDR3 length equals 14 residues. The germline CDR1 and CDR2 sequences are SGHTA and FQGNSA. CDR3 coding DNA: TGTGCCAGCAGCTCCGGGACAGGGGTAGGCGAGCAGTACTTC. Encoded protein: CASSSGTGVGEQYF.

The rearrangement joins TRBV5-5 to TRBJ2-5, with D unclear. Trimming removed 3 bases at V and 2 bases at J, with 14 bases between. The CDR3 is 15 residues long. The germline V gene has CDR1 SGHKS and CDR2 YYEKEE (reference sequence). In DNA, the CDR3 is TGTGCCAGCAGCTCACGAGACACCCGACAAGAGACCCAGTACTTC. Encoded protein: CASSSRDTRQETQYF.

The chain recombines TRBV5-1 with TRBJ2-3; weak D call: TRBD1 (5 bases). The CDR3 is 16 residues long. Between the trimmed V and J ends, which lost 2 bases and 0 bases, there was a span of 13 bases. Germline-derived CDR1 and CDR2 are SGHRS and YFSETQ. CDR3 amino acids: CASSFGHGTSTDTQYF. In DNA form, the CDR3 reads TGCGCCAGCAGCTTCGGACACGGAACTAGCACAGATACGCAGTATTTT.

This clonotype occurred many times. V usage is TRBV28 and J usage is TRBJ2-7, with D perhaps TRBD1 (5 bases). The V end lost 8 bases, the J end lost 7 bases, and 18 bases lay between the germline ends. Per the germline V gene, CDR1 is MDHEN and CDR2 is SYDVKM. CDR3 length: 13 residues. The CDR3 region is CASRQQDFGEQYF. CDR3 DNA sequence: TGTGCCAGCCGACAGCAAGACTTCGGTGAGCAGTACTTC.

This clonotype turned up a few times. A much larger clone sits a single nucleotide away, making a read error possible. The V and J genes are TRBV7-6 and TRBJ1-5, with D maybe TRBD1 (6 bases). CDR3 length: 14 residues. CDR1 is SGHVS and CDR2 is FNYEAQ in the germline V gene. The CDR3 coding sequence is TGTGCCAGCAGCGTAGCAGGGGACAATCAGCCCCAGCATTTT. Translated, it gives CASSVAGDNQPQHF.

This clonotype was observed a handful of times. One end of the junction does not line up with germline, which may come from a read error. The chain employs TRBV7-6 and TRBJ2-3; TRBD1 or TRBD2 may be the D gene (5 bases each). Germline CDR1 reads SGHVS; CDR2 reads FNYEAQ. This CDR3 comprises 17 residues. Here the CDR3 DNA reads TGTGCCAGCAGCTTATACCCCCTTGGGACCAACACAGATACACAGTATTTT. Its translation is CASSLYPLGTNTDTQYF.

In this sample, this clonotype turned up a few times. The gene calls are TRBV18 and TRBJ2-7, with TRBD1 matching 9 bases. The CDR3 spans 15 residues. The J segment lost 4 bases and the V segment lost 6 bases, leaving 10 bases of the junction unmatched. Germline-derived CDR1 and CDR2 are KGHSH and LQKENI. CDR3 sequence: CASSRRQGDSYEQYF. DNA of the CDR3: TGTGCCAGCTCTCGCCGACAGGGGGATTCTTACGAGCAGTACTTC. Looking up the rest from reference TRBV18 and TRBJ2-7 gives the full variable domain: NAGVMQNPRHLVRRRGQEARLRCSPMKGHSHVYWYRQLPEEGLKFMVYLQKENIIDESGMPKERFSAEFPKEGPSILRIQQVVRGDSAAYFCASSRRQGDSYEQYFGPGTRLTVT.

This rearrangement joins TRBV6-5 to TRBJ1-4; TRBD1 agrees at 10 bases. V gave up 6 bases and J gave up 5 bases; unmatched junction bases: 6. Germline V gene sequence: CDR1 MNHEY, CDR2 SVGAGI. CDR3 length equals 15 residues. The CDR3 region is CASSPQDRGNEKLFF. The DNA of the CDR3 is TGTGCCAGCAGCCCCCAGGACAGGGGGAATGAAAAACTGTTTTTT.

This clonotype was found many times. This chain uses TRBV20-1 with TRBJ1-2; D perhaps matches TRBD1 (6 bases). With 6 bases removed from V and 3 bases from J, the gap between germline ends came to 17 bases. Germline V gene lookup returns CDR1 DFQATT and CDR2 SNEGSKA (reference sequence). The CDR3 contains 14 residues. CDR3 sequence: CSARPRDTDYGYTF. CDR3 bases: TGCAGTGCCCGCCCCCGGGACACCGACTATGGCTACACCTTC.

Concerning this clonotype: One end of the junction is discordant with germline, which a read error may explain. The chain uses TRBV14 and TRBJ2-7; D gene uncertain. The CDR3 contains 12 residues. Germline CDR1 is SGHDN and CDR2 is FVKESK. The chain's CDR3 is CAGSQVSDEQYF. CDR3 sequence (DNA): TGTGCCGGCAGCCAAGTGTCAGACGAGCAGTACTTT.

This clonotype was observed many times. This CDR3 reads CASSEREGQETQYF. CDR3 DNA: TGCGCCAGCAGTGAAAGGGAAGGCCAAGAGACCCAGTACTTC. V and J are TRBV10-2 and TRBJ2-5; unclear D gene. The CDR3 sequence is 14 residues long. V lost 3 bases and J 1 base, leaving 9 bases between the germline ends. Germline-derived CDR1 and CDR2 are WSHSY and SAAADI.

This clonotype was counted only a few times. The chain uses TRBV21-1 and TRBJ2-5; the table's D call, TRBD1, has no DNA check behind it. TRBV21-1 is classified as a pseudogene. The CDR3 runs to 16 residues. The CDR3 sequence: CASSKGRDRGKETQYF. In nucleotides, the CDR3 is TGTGCCAGCAGCAAAGGAAGAGACAGGGGGAAAGAGACCCAGTACTTC.

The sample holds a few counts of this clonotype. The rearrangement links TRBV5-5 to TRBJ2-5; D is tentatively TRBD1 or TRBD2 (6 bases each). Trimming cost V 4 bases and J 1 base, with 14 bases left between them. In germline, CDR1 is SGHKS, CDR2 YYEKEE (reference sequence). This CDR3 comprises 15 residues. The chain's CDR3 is CASSGGGSFQETQYF. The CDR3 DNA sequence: TGTGCCAGCAGCGGAGGGGGGAGTTTCCAAGAGACCCAGTACTTC.

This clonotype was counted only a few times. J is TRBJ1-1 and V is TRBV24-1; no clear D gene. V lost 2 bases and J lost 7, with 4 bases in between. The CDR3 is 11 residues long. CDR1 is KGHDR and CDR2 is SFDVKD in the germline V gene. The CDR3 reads CATSDSYEAFF. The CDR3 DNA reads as TGTGCCACCAGTGATTCCTATGAAGCTTTCTTT.

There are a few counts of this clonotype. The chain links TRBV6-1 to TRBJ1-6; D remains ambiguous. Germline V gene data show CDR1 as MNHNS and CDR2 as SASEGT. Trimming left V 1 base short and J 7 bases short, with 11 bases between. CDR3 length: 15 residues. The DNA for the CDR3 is TGTGCCAGCAGTGAAGACGAGAGGAGGAATTCACCCCTCCACTTT. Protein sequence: CASSEDERRNSPLHF.

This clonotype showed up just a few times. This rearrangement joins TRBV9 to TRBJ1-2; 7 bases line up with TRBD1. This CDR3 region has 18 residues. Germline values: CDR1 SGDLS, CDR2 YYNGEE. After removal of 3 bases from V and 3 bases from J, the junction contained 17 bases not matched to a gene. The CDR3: CASSDSRGTEGVYYGYTF. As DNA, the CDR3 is TGTGCCAGCAGCGACTCAAGAGGGACAGAGGGGGTGTACTATGGCTACACCTTC.

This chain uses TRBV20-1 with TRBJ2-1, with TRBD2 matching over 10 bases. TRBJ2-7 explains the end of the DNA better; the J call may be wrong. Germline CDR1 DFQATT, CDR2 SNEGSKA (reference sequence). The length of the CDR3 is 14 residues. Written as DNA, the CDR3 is TGCAGTGCAGCGGGGGGGGAGTCCTACAATGAGCAGTACTTC. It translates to CSAAGGESYNEQYF.

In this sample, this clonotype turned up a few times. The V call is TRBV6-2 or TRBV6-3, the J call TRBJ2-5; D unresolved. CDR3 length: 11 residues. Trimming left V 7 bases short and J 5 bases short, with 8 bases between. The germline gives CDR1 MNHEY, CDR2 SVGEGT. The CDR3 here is CASTSSETQYF. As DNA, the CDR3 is TGTGCCAGCACCTCAAGCGAGACCCAGTACTTC.

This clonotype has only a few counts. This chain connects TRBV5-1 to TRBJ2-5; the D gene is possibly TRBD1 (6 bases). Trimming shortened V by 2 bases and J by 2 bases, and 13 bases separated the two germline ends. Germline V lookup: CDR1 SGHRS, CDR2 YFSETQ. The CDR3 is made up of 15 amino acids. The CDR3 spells CASSFGVRGQETQYF. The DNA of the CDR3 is TGCGCCAGCAGCTTTGGGGTGAGGGGGCAAGAGACCCAGTACTTC.